These 15 T cell receptor beta chains were sequenced from one sample in a study of blood T cell repertoires in COVID-19. Here immunoSEQ multiplex PCR was the method, and the copy in TCRdb shows in-frame clones only, minus some. The sample records fewer than 250,000 clones, around 92% being singletons. Sequencing was done on a sample of PBMCs or T cells enriched from blood (not recorded which). These TCRs come from a young woman who had recovered from COVID-19.

This clone was seen once. The rearrangement uses TRBV6-5 and TRBJ1-6, with D hard to call. Germline CDR1 and CDR2: MNHEY and SVGAGI. CDR3 length equals 16 residues. The V end lost 3 bases, the J end lost 6 bases, and 15 bases lay between the germline ends. The CDR3 loop reads CASSYLAQATNSPLHF. CDR3 coding DNA: TGTGCCAGCAGTTATTTGGCTCAGGCCACTAATTCACCCCTCCACTTT.

This chain connects TRBV27 to TRBJ1-1; 11 nucleotides line up with TRBD1. The CDR3 extends over 15 amino acids. From germline, CDR1 is MNHEY and CDR2 SMNVEV (reference sequence). J gave up 2 bases and V 6 bases, and 5 bases lay outside the gene matches. The CDR3 coding sequence is TGTGCCAGCAGGCGGACAGGGGGCCCCAACACTGAAGCTTTCTTT. Encoded protein: CASRRTGGPNTEAFF.

CDR3 loop: CASRGRNQPQHF. CDR3 sequence (DNA): TGTGCCAGCAGGGGGCGAAATCAGCCCCAGCATTTT. The gene calls are TRBV12-3 or TRBV12-4 and TRBJ1-5, with D perhaps TRBD1 (5 bases). With 6 bases removed from V and 4 bases from J, the gap between germline ends came to 7 bases. The CDR3 is 12 residues long.

CDR3 in DNA: TGTGCCAGCAGCTTAGCGCGGACTGGGAATGAAAAACTGTTTTTT. Protein product: CASSLARTGNEKLFF. The chain uses TRBV7-2 and TRBJ1-4, with no clear D. Trimming cost V 0 bases and J 5 bases, with 10 bases left between them. CDR3 length equals 15 residues. Germline V gene lookup returns CDR1 SGHTA and CDR2 FQGNSA.

The rearrangement joins TRBV9 to TRBJ1-3; 7 bases agree with TRBD1. The CDR3 has 16 residues. Trimming removed 2 bases from V and 0 bases from J; junction bases left unmatched: 5. Germline-derived CDR1 and CDR2 are SGDLS and YYNGEE. In DNA, the CDR3 is TGTGCCAGCAGCGTCACGGGACAGCTCTCTGGAAACACCATATATTTT. It translates to CASSVTGQLSGNTIYF. Complete variable domain (other parts from reference TRBV9 and TRBJ1-3): DSGVTQTPKHLITATGQRVTLRCSPRSGDLSVYWYQQSLDQGLQFLIQYYNGEERAKGNILERFSAQQFPDLHSELNLSSLELGDSALYFCASSVTGQLSGNTIYFGEGSWLTVV.

In this sample, this clone turned up a few times. Within the sample, other DNA sequences also encode this same CDR3. The V call is TRBV20-1, the J call TRBJ1-2; 7 bases are a match to TRBD1. CDR3 length: 11 amino acids. Germline V gene sequence: CDR1 DFQATT, CDR2 SNEGSKA (reference sequence). After removal of 4 bases from V and 4 bases from J, the junction contained 0 bases not matched to a gene. CDR3 sequence: CSATGGYGYTF. The CDR3 nucleotides read TGCAGTGCTACAGGGGGCTATGGCTACACCTTC.

The chain joins TRBV6-5 to TRBJ1-3; possible D gene TRBD1, 5 bases. V was cut by 8 bases and J by 4 bases, with 18 bases left in between. Germline CDR1 MNHEY, CDR2 SVGAGI. The CDR3 is 15 residues long. CDR3 in DNA: TGTGCCAGCTCGGGGGAACCTTTAGCCGGAAACACCATATATTTT. Amino acids: CASSGEPLAGNTIYF.

The CDR3 DNA sequence: TGTGCCAGCCAAAGGGGGGACAGGGGAAAGAGCAATCAGCCCCAGCATTTT. Residues: CASQRGDRGKSNQPQHF. The chain combines TRBV7-8 with TRBJ1-5; the match to TRBD1 covers 10 bases. The length of the CDR3 is 17 residues. Germline V CDR1 and CDR2: SGHVS, FQNEAQ. J gave up 1 base and V 8 bases, and 11 bases lay outside the gene matches.

The chain recombines TRBV28 with TRBJ1-2; TRBD1 matches at 7 bases. Germline values: CDR1 MDHEN, CDR2 SYDVKM. This CDR3 comprises 14 residues. Trimming removed 6 bases from V and 4 bases from J; junction bases left unmatched: 8. CDR3 bases: TGTGCCAGCAGAGGACAGGCGGGGTTCTATGGCTACACCTTC. This codes for CASRGQAGFYGYTF.

This clone came up a few times. The gene calls are TRBV5-5 and TRBJ1-5; D is ambiguous. The CDR3 spans 15 residues. CDR1 is SGHKS and CDR2 is YYEKEE in the germline V gene (reference sequence). V lost 0 bases to trimming and J lost 2 bases, with 9 bases between them. The CDR3 coding sequence is TGTGCCAGCAGCTTGGAAGAGGGAGGCAATCAGCCCCAGCATTTT. It codes for CASSLEEGGNQPQHF.

This chain joins TRBV5-1 and TRBJ1-4, with a tentative D call TRBD1 (6 bases). The CDR3 covers 17 residues. Germline CDR1 reads SGHRS; CDR2 reads YFSETQ. V lost 5 bases and J lost 2, with 19 bases in between. The DNA of the CDR3 is TGCGCCAGCAGGGCCCAACGGCAGGGGAGCACTAATGAAAAACTGTTTTTT. It specifies CASRAQRQGSTNEKLFF.

The V call is TRBV19, the J call TRBJ2-5; weak D call: TRBD2 (6 bases). The V end was cut by 0 bases, the J end by 7 bases, with 12 bases between. Germline V lookup: CDR1 LNHDA, CDR2 SQIVND (reference sequence). CDR3 length equals 14 residues. The CDR3 sequence is CASSIEDYSGTQYF. CDR3 coding DNA: TGTGCCAGTAGTATAGAGGACTACTCCGGGACCCAGTACTTC.

The rearrangement links TRBV25-1 to TRBJ2-2; D not certain. Germline V gene lookup returns CDR1 MGHDK and CDR2 SYGVNS. Trimming pared 4 bases from V and 0 bases from J, leaving 6 bases between. This CDR3 comprises 14 residues. CDR3 residues: CASSGQPNTGELFF. CDR3 nucleotides: TGTGCCAGCAGTGGACAACCGAACACCGGGGAGCTGTTTTTT.

The chain carries TRBV24-1 and TRBJ2-3, with D perhaps TRBD1 (6 bases). Germline values: CDR1 KGHDR, CDR2 SFDVKD. V was cut by 3 bases and J by 4 bases, with 25 bases left in between. The CDR3 spans 19 residues. CDR3 nucleotides: TGTGCCACCAGTGATGTATCGAGGGGCGAATCACAGGGTGCAGATACGCAGTATTTT. It specifies CATSDVSRGESQGADTQYF.

This chain joins TRBV5-1 and TRBJ1-4; 7 nucleotides align to TRBD1. The germline V gene has CDR1 SGHRS and CDR2 YFSETQ. The CDR3 sequence is 14 residues long. After removal of 4 bases from V and 6 bases from J, the junction contained 6 bases not matched to a gene. As DNA, the CDR3 is TGCGCCAGCAGCGCCACAGGGGATCATGAAAAACTGTTTTTT. It encodes CASSATGDHEKLFF.